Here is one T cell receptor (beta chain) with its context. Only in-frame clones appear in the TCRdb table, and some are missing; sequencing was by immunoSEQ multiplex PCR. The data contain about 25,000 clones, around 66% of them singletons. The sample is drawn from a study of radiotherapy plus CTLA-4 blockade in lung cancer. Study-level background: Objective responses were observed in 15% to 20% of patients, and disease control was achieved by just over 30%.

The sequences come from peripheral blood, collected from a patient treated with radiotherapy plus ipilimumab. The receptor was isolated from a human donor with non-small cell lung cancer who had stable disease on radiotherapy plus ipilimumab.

CDR3 region: CASSERDGPSSYEQYF. CDR3 bases: TGTGCCAGCAGCGAAAGGGACGGACCCAGCTCCTACGAGCAGTACTTC. The chain employs TRBV7-6 and TRBJ2-7, with D tentatively TRBD1 or TRBD2 (5 bases each). CDR1 and CDR2 (germline): SGHVS, FNYEAQ. The CDR3 totals 16 residues. V shed 5 bases and J shed 0 bases, with 17 bases lying between them.